These T cell receptor beta chains were read from a single sample in a study of T-cell reconstitution after alpha-beta-depleted transplantation in children. MiXCR was run by TCRdb on the PCR reads, yielding one entry per CDR3 protein. The data hold around 30,000 distinct CDR3 sequences, with around 6.6% observed a single time. The sequencing used peripheral blood, collected 60 days after TCRalphabeta/CD19-depleted stem cell transplant. These receptors were obtained from a child in the first two years of life who had a stem cell transplant for acute myeloid leukemia, so the T cells may come from the graft donor. The CDR3 runs from the conserved cysteine through the conserved F or W. The D gene is left open where the match is weak. Some rows have no size entry. The others give once, few or many, or a class for an expanded clone.

D: TRBD1
J: TRBJ1-5
size: many
V: TRBV18
DNA: TGTGCCAGCTCACCCGGGACAGGGGTCAATCAGCCCCAGCATTTT
CDR3: CASSPGTGVNQPQHF

D: -
J: TRBJ2-3
size: many
V: TRBV7-2
DNA: TGTGCCAGCAGCTTAGCGGCCGGCAGCACAGATACGCAGTATTTT
CDR3: CASSLAAGSTDTQYF

D: -
J: TRBJ2-1
size: many
V: TRBV5-6
DNA: TGTGCCAGCAGCCCCCTTCGAGGGTCAGACAATGAGCAGTTCTTC
CDR3: CASSPLRGSDNEQFF

D: TRBD2
J: TRBJ2-7
size: many
V: TRBV27
DNA: TGTGCCAGCAGTTGGGCGGGGGGGATCTACGAGCAGTACTTC
CDR3: CASSWAGGIYEQYF

D: -
J: TRBJ2-3
size: many
V: TRBV5-1
DNA: TGCGCCAGCAGCTTGGACAAGAGGACAGCCAATACCCAGGAGCGGGATACGCAGTATTTT
CDR3: CASSLDKRTANTQERDTQYF

D: -
J: TRBJ2-2
size: many
V: TRBV6-5
DNA: TGTGCCAGCAAGGAGGGGGGGCAGAACACCGGGGAGCTGTTTTTT
CDR3: CASKEGGQNTGELFF

D: TRBD2
J: TRBJ2-7
size: -
V: TRBV7-9
DNA: TGTGCCAGCAGCTTACCTAGCGGGACCCCCGGGGCCTACGAGCAGTACTTC
CDR3: CASSLPSGTPGAYEQYF

D: TRBD1
J: TRBJ2-7
size: many
V: TRBV25-1
DNA: TGTGCCACCAAAACAGGGGTCACCTACGAGCAGTACTTC
CDR3: CATKTGVTYEQYF

D: TRBD2
J: TRBJ2-1
size: many
V: TRBV30
DNA: TGTTCCTGGGCTAGCGGGAACACCTACAATGAGCAGTTCTTC
CDR3: CSWASGNTYNEQFF

D: TRBD1
J: TRBJ1-4
size: many
V: TRBV12-3/TRBV12-4
DNA: TGTGCCAGCAGCTCAGAGACAGGGGGCCGTAATGAAAAACTGTTTTTT
CDR3: CASSSETGGRNEKLFF

D: -
J: TRBJ2-1
size: many
V: TRBV4-3
DNA: TGCGCCAGCAGCCAAGTCAGTTTTGGTGAGCAGTTCTTC
CDR3: CASSQVSFGEQFF

D: TRBD2
J: TRBJ2-2
size: many
V: TRBV6-5
DNA: TGTGCCAGCAGTTACTCGGCGGGAGGTACCGGGGAGCTGTTTTTT
CDR3: CASSYSAGGTGELFF

D: -
J: TRBJ1-5
size: many
V: TRBV6-1
DNA: TGTGCCAGCGGGGTACCAAACGGCAATCAGCCCCAGCATTTT
CDR3: CASGVPNGNQPQHF

D: -
J: TRBJ2-3
size: many
V: TRBV5-1
DNA: TGCGCCAGCAGCTTGGCAAAGGTGTCGAGCACAGATACGCAGTATTTT
CDR3: CASSLAKVSSTDTQYF

D: -
J: TRBJ2-5
size: many
V: TRBV3-1
DNA: TGTGCCAGCAGCCAAGATTGGGGACCTTCAGAGACCCAGTACTTC
CDR3: CASSQDWGPSETQYF

D: -
J: TRBJ2-7
size: many
V: TRBV28
DNA: TGTGCCAGCAGGGACAGCTACGAGCAGTACTTC
CDR3: CASRDSYEQYF

D: -
J: TRBJ2-4
size: many
V: TRBV7-2
DNA: TGTGCCAGCAGCTTATCCCGGACAGCCAAAAACATTCAGTACTTC
CDR3: CASSLSRTAKNIQYF

D: TRBD1
J: TRBJ1-5
size: many
V: TRBV6-4
DNA: TGTGCCAGCAGTGACCCGCGGGACAGGGGGCGACCCAACAATCAGCCCCAGCATTTT
CDR3: CASSDPRDRGRPNNQPQHF

D: -
J: TRBJ1-4
size: many
V: TRBV10-3
DNA: TGTGCCACCACTAAGGGGACGACTAATGAAAAACTGTTTTTT
CDR3: CATTKGTTNEKLFF

D: -
J: TRBJ2-7
size: -
V: TRBV6-6
DNA: TGTGCCAGCAGACCCGTACTCCACGAGCAGTACTTC
CDR3: CASRPVLHEQYF

D: -
J: TRBJ2-3
size: many
V: TRBV6-2/TRBV6-3
DNA: TGTGCCAGCAGTTCCCGAAGGACAGATACGCAGTATTTT
CDR3: CASSSRRTDTQYF

D: -
J: TRBJ1-2
size: many
V: TRBV5-6
DNA: TGTGCCAGCAGCCGGCCACACGGGACACCCTATGGCTACACCTTC
CDR3: CASSRPHGTPYGYTF